This entry lists 16 T cell receptor beta chains sequenced from one sample in a study of cytomegalovirus exposure and HLA in healthy donors. In the PCR, 60 Vbeta and 13 Jbeta primers were used. The assay was immunoSEQ multiplex PCR, and TCRdb's table has in-frame clones only and misses some. Its table records 50,000 or so clones. Input material: PBMCs. The origin of the receptors is a man aged 35 to 55 in good health and CMV-seropositive.

The chain links TRBV6-5 to TRBJ2-3; D call uncertain. The length of the CDR3 is 11 residues. The germline V and J ends were trimmed by 5 bases and 7 bases, with 7 bases remaining between them. Germline-derived CDR1 and CDR2 are MNHEY and SVGAGI. The CDR3 spells CASSTQHTQYF. The CDR3 region has the DNA TGTGCCAGCAGTACACAGCATACGCAGTATTTT.

This chain links TRBV11-2 with TRBJ2-1; D remains ambiguous. CDR3 length: 16 amino acids. V lost 5 bases and J lost 0, with 14 bases in between. Per the germline V gene, CDR1 is SGHAT and CDR2 is FQNNGV. For the CDR3, the DNA is TGTGCCAGCAGCAAAGAGGCTACAAGCTCCTACAATGAGCAGTTCTTC. Protein product: CASSKEATSSYNEQFF.

The rearrangement joins TRBV6-1 to TRBJ1-5; TRBD1 might be the D (6 bases). The CDR3 spans 15 residues. Germline loops: CDR1 MNHNS, CDR2 SASEGT. Trimming shortened V by 5 bases and J by 1 base, and 12 bases separated the two germline ends. The CDR3 nucleotides read TGTGCCAGCAGTAAACAGGGTTACAGCAATCAGCCCCAGCATTTT. This translates into CASSKQGYSNQPQHF.

The chain links TRBV7-9 to TRBJ1-1; 7 bases align to TRBD1. CDR1 is SEHNR, CDR2 FQNEAQ, per germline (reference sequence). This CDR3 has 10 amino acids. V dropped 5 bases and J dropped 11; count of bases not matched to a gene: 2. CDR3 amino acids: CASSGTAAFF. The CDR3 coding sequence is TGTGCCAGCAGCGGGACAGCTGCTTTCTTT. Variable domain in full (rest from reference TRBV7-9 and TRBJ1-1): DTGVSQNPRHKITKRGQNVTFRCDPISEHNRLYWYRQTLGQGPEFLTYFQNEAQLEKSRLLSDRFSAERPKGSFSTLEIQRTEQGDSAMYLCASSGTAAFFGQGTRLTVV.

V and J are TRBV18 and TRBJ2-7; D possibly corresponds to TRBD1 (6 bases). The CDR3 runs to 15 residues. CDR1 KGHSH and CDR2 LQKENI come from the germline V gene. V shed 5 bases and J shed 6 bases, with 20 bases lying between them. CDR3 residues: CASSTLAGQLVEQYF. CDR3 DNA sequence: TGTGCCAGCTCAACACTCGCTGGACAGCTTGTCGAGCAGTACTTC. Variable domain in full (rest from reference TRBV18 and TRBJ2-7): NAGVMQNPRHLVRRRGQEARLRCSPMKGHSHVYWYRQLPEEGLKFMVYLQKENIIDESGMPKERFSAEFPKEGPSILRIQQVVRGDSAAYFCASSTLAGQLVEQYFGPGTRLTVT.

This chain links TRBV7-2 with TRBJ2-3; 8 bases are shared with TRBD1. The V segment lost 4 bases and the J segment 7 bases; nucleotides outside the gene matches: 10. The germline gives CDR1 SGHTA, CDR2 FQGNSA. CDR3 length: 15 amino acids. The CDR3 sequence: CASSSFPRGQNTQYF. The CDR3 nucleotides are TGTGCCAGCAGCTCATTCCCCAGGGGGCAAAATACGCAGTATTTT.

The chain has TRBV19 and TRBJ2-7; 10 bases are shared with TRBD1. This CDR3 contains 18 residues. CDR1 and CDR2 from the germline V gene are LNHDA and SQIVND (reference sequence). The junction had 8 bases not matched to a gene; V was cut back by 0 bases and J by 0 bases. The CDR3 reads CASSIELGTGAISYEQYF. CDR3 bases: TGTGCCAGTAGTATAGAATTAGGGACAGGGGCCATCTCCTACGAGCAGTACTTC.

The V and J genes are TRBV18 and TRBJ1-2; TRBD1 agrees at 9 bases. CDR1 is KGHSH and CDR2 is LQKENI in the germline V gene. The CDR3 consists of 17 residues. The ends lost 3 bases at V and 2 bases at J; junction bases unmatched: 10. The DNA of the CDR3 is TGTGCCAGCTCACCCCTCCTTGGACAGGGGCAAAACTATGGCTACACCTTC. It yields the protein CASSPLLGQGQNYGYTF. The full variable domain, completed using reference TRBV18 and TRBJ1-2, is NAGVMQNPRHLVRRRGQEARLRCSPMKGHSHVYWYRQLPEEGLKFMVYLQKENIIDESGMPKERFSAEFPKEGPSILRIQQVVRGDSAAYFCASSPLLGQGQNYGYTFGSGTRLTVV.

The chain has TRBV7-6 and TRBJ2-2, with 7 positions matching TRBD1. The CDR3 runs to 16 residues. With V trimmed by 1 base and J by 5 bases, 7 bases remained unmatched. Germline V gives CDR1 SGHVS, CDR2 FNYEAQ. The CDR3 DNA is TGTGCCAGCAGCTTAGAGGGGGCGGACCTTACCGGGGAGCTGTTTTTT. Translation: CASSLEGADLTGELFF. The full variable domain, rest sourced from reference TRBV7-6 and TRBJ2-2, is GAGVSQSPRYKVTKRGQDVALRCDPISGHVSLYWYRQALGQGPEFLTYFNYEAQQDKSGLPNDRFSAERPEGSISTLTIQRTEQRDSAMYRCASSLEGADLTGELFFGEGSRLTVL.

The V and J genes are TRBV4-2 and TRBJ2-3, with TRBD2 matching 9 bases. V lost 0 bases and J lost 4; bases outside the gene matches: 11. The V gene's germline CDR1 is LGHNA and CDR2 YNFKEQ. The CDR3 is made up of 18 amino acids. Here the CDR3 reads CASSQEGPAGGPADTQYF. CDR3 in DNA: TGTGCCAGCAGCCAAGAAGGCCCGGCGGGGGGGCCGGCAGATACGCAGTATTTT.

This chain links TRBV4-3 with TRBJ2-7; 11 positions agree with TRBD1. Trimming cost V 4 bases and J 7 bases; bases outside gene matches: 9. CDR1 is LGHNA and CDR2 is YSLEER in the germline V gene. This CDR3 has 15 amino acids. The DNA of the CDR3 is TGCGCCAGCAGCCCGGACAGGGGGCTGTTGGGGGAGCAGTACTTC. Translation gives CASSPDRGLLGEQYF.

V and J are TRBV4-2 and TRBJ1-1, with 7 bases lining up with TRBD1. Germline CDR1 and CDR2: LGHNA and YNFKEQ. The CDR3 contains 13 residues. V shed 3 bases and J 5 bases; nucleotides not matched to a gene: 3. CDR3 nucleotide sequence: TGTGCCAGCAGCCAGGGCAGGGGGACTGAAGCTTTCTTT. Translation gives CASSQGRGTEAFF.

CDR3 sequence (DNA): TGTGCCAGCAGCGCAGGGGGCGATGGTCAGCCCCAGCATTTT. Its protein product is CASSAGGDGQPQHF. The gene calls are TRBV9 and TRBJ1-5; 8 bases agree with TRBD1. CDR1 and CDR2 from the germline V gene are SGDLS and YYNGEE. The CDR3 covers 14 residues. Trimming removed 3 bases from V and 6 bases from J; junction bases left unmatched: 5.

The chain couples TRBV9 to TRBJ2-1, with D perhaps matching TRBD2 (6 bases). V lost 3 bases to trimming and J lost 10 bases, with 11 bases between them. Germline loops: CDR1 SGDLS, CDR2 YYNGEE. The CDR3 has 12 residues. DNA of the CDR3: TGTGCCAGCAGCGGTCGGGAGATGGAGCAGTTCTTC. Its protein is CASSGREMEQFF.

This chain uses TRBV28 with TRBJ2-2; TRBD2 aligns across 8 bases. CDR3 length: 15 residues. From germline, CDR1 is MDHEN and CDR2 SYDVKM. J was trimmed by 7 bases and V by 5 bases; bases with no gene match: 9. The DNA of the CDR3 is TGTGCCAGCAGTCCGTGGACTAGCCAGGGCGGGGAGCTGTTTTTT. Residues: CASSPWTSQGGELFF.

This chain uses TRBV27 with TRBJ2-7, with 7 bases lining up with TRBD1. CDR3 size: 14 residues. With 4 bases clipped from V and 5 bases from J, the junction kept 8 bases outside the gene matches. Germline V lookup: CDR1 MNHEY, CDR2 SMNVEV (reference sequence). CDR3 in amino acids: CASSSDRTQNEQYF. Written as DNA, the CDR3 is TGTGCCAGCAGTTCGGACAGGACCCAGAACGAGCAGTACTTC.